The T cell receptor beta chain under discussion was sequenced for a study of OX40 agonist ivuxolimab in advanced cancers. Method: immunoSEQ multiplex PCR; TCRdb's copy keeps in-frame clones and lacks some. The table has around 58,000 clones, roughly 89% seen once; the top ten hold over 1.1%. CDR1 SGHTA and CDR2 FQGNSA come from the germline V gene. The V and J ends lost 2 bases and 3 bases respectively, with 5 bases between them. CDR3 size: 13 residues. The specimen comprised CD4+ or CD8+ T cells sorted from blood, sampled in a trial of the OX40 agonist ivuxolimab. This receptor was obtained from an adult with an advanced solid tumor such as melanoma, head and neck, liver or kidney cancer. The chain recombines TRBV7-2 with TRBJ1-5; D not certain. The CDR3 spells CASSLQYNQPQHF. CDR3 DNA sequence: TGTGCCAGCAGCTTACAGTACAATCAGCCCCAGCATTTT.